The TCR beta chain described here comes from a study of technical replicates of blood from a few donors. This clone was seen more than once but under ten times. From germline, CDR1 is MGHDK and CDR2 SYGVNS. This CDR3 spans 15 amino acids. The V gene lost 6 bases and the J gene lost 3 bases, with 14 bases spanning the gap. Only in-frame clones appear in the TCRdb table, and some are missing; sequencing was by immunoSEQ multiplex PCR. Found here are under 65,000 clones, 75% to 90% of them singletons; the top ten hold roughly 5.1%. The chain couples TRBV25-1 to TRBJ1-4; no reliable D call. Sequencing used PBMCs. This TCR was recovered from a human donor in good health. Some clones in this sample may be carry-over from other donors' samples. This CDR3 reads CASSELEPANEKLFF. CDR3 nucleotide sequence: TGTGCCAGCAGCGAACTAGAGCCAGCTAATGAAAAACTGTTTTTT. The whole variable domain, filled in from reference TRBV25-1 and TRBJ1-4, reads EADIYQTPRYLVIGTGKKITLECSQTMGHDKMYWYQQDPGMELHLIHYSYGVNSTEKGDLSSESTVSRIRTEHFPLTLESARPSHTSQYLCASSELEPANEKLFFGSGTQLSVL.